This TCR beta chain emerged from a study of shared clonotypes between healthy human individuals. Looking at the study overall: Each donor had three CD4 naive, three CD4 memory, two CD8 naive and one CD8 memory plate.

Trimming took 1 base from V and 6 from J; bases not matched to a gene: 9. The CDR3 length is 17 residues. The germline CDR1 and CDR2 sequences are SGHVS and FNYEAQ. It was CD45RO-negative cells, positively selected for CCR7, that made up naive CD8 cells, with terminally differentiated effector memory CD45RA+ cells excluded. Comment on this clone: The antigen is unknown.

TCRdb keeps only in-frame clones here, not all; method: immunoSEQ multiplex PCR. The profile covers 800,000 to 950,000 clones, with 90% to 98% appearing a single time and about 0.25% taken by the ten largest. Broader study findings: The diversity represented, both genetic and in exposure history, was limited by few donors. Clonotypes not shared had lower generation probabilities than those common to all four donors. Incomplete sequencing of sorted subsets was indicated by rarefaction despite large depth.

This TCR was recovered from a man aged 30 to 45 in good health. The rearrangement links TRBV7-6 to TRBJ2-2; 9 nucleotides match TRBD2. Sample: naive CD8+ T cells sorted from blood. The CDR3: CASSLVGGRAASGELFF. DNA of the CDR3: TGTGCCAGCAGCTTAGTAGGCGGGAGGGCCGCTTCCGGGGAGCTGTTTTTT.